Listed here are 29 T cell receptor beta chains from one sample, sequenced in a study of beta chain features in type 1 diabetes. Expressed TCRB transcripts were sequenced, since all the RNA that had been isolated was reverse transcribed. The protocol was immunoSEQ multiplex PCR, while the TCRdb copy is restricted to in-frame clones and leaves out a portion. The sample lists roughly 40,000 clones, 64% occurring once. Source material: Tregs from blood. The source of these receptors is a woman in her twenties or thirties in good health.

V usage is TRBV19 and J usage is TRBJ2-5, with 10 bases aligning to TRBD2. The assigned J gene may be wrong: the sequence end matches TRBJ2-7 better. CDR3 size: 13 residues. CDR1 and CDR2 from the germline V gene are LNHDA and SQIVND (reference sequence). The DNA of the CDR3 is TGTGCCAGTAGGGCTAGCGGGAGTGGCGAGCAGTACTTC. Its translation is CASRASGSGEQYF.

The V and J genes are TRBV7-9 and TRBJ1-5, with a tentative D call TRBD1 (6 bases). Per the germline V gene, CDR1 is SEHNR and CDR2 is FQNEAQ (reference sequence). This CDR3 is built from 13 residues. The V end lost 5 bases, the J end lost 4 bases, and 9 bases lay between the germline ends. The CDR3 DNA reads TGTGCCAGCAGCCTGGACAGAAATCAGCCCCAGCATTTT. Encoded protein: CASSLDRNQPQHF.

The chain recombines TRBV7-2 with TRBJ2-7; D not resolved. V was shortened by 2 bases and J by 6 bases, with 5 bases between the two germline ends. Germline-derived CDR1 and CDR2 are SGHTA and FQGNSA. The length of the CDR3 is 11 residues. In DNA form, the CDR3 reads TGTGCCAGCAGCTTAAATCTCGAGCAGTACTTC. This codes for CASSLNLEQYF.

This rearrangement joins TRBV9 to TRBJ2-7, with a possible D match to TRBD2 (5 bases). Germline V lookup: CDR1 SGDLS, CDR2 YYNGEE. Between the trimmed V and J ends, which lost 0 bases and 3 bases, there was a span of 25 bases. The CDR3 spans 19 residues. This CDR3 is CASSVEGSLRSTPGYEQYF. The CDR3 nucleotides read TGTGCCAGCAGCGTAGAAGGGAGCTTGAGGTCGACCCCAGGCTACGAGCAGTACTTC.

The V and J genes are TRBV5-1 and TRBJ2-1; D gene uncertain. Germline V CDR1 and CDR2: SGHRS, YFSETQ. V was clipped by 0 bases and J by 2 bases, with 9 bases between them. The CDR3 loop spans 15 amino acids. CDR3 in DNA: TGCGCCAGCAGCTTGGTAAAAGGAGCCTACAATGAGCAGTTCTTC. This sequence encodes CASSLVKGAYNEQFF.

This clone showed up just a few times. The CDR3 spells CASSLVASGNTIYF. The CDR3 nucleotides read TGTGCCAGCAGCTTAGTCGCCAGTGGAAACACCATATATTTT. The V gene is TRBV7-9, the J gene TRBJ1-3, with unresolved D. Trimming cost V 1 base and J 3 bases, with 7 bases left between them. The CDR3 spans 14 residues. Germline CDR1 reads SEHNR; CDR2 reads FQNEAQ (reference sequence).

The chain carries TRBV5-4 and TRBJ2-7; D is ambiguous. Germline values: CDR1 SGHNT, CDR2 YYREEE (reference sequence). The CDR3 runs 11 residues. Trimming left V 3 bases short and J 2 bases short, with 3 bases between. CDR3 DNA: TGTGCCAGCAGCTCCGCCTACGAGCAGTACTTC. It codes for CASSSAYEQYF. The entire variable domain, with the rest obtained from reference TRBV5-4 and TRBJ2-7, is as follows: ETGVTQSPTHLIKTRGQQVTLRCSSQSGHNTVSWYQQALGQGPQFIFQYYREEENGRGNFPPRFSGLQFPNYSSELNVNALELDDSALYLCASSSAYEQYFGPGTRLTVT.

The chain employs TRBV29-1 and TRBJ2-1; tentative D call: TRBD1 (6 bases). Trimming left V 4 bases short and J 3 bases short, with 10 bases between. The germline CDR1 and CDR2 sequences are SQVTM and ANQGSEA. The CDR3 is made up of 13 amino acids. The CDR3 DNA sequence: TGCAGCGTTGGTAGGACAGACTACAATGAGCAGTTCTTC. Residues: CSVGRTDYNEQFF.

The DNA of the CDR3 is TGTGCCAGTAGTGGAGTATCCGGGACCCCCGGGAGGACCCAGTACTTC. It yields the protein CASSGVSGTPGRTQYF. The chain recombines TRBV19 with TRBJ2-5, with TRBD2 as a possible D gene (6 bases). This CDR3 spans 16 amino acids. Between the trimmed V and J ends, which lost 5 bases and 7 bases, there was a span of 23 bases. The V gene's germline CDR1 is LNHDA and CDR2 SQIVND (reference sequence).

CDR3 bases: TGTGCCAGCAGCCCTGAGGTAGTAGGACAGGGAAATGGCTACACCTTC. Translating gives CASSPEVVGQGNGYTF. The chain has TRBV7-9 and TRBJ1-2, with TRBD1 identical over 8 bases. This CDR3 spans 16 amino acids. From germline, CDR1 is SEHNR and CDR2 FQNEAQ (reference sequence). Trimming cost V 5 bases and J 6 bases; bases outside gene matches: 14.

This clone was found a few times. The V gene is TRBV7-8, the J gene TRBJ2-1, with D possibly matching TRBD2 (6 bases). The length of the CDR3 is 15 residues. The germline V and J ends were trimmed by 8 bases and 9 bases, with 23 bases remaining between them. CDR1 and CDR2 (germline): SGHVS, FQNEAQ. CDR3 in amino acids: CASGGVGRPSSEQFF. In nucleotides, the CDR3 is TGTGCCAGCGGAGGGGTTGGGAGGCCCAGCAGTGAGCAGTTCTTC.

J is TRBJ2-7 and V is TRBV4-3; D might be TRBD2 (6 bases). Germline-derived CDR1 and CDR2 are LGHNA and YSLEER. The CDR3 has 13 amino acids. V was clipped by 3 bases and J by 6 bases, with 12 bases between them. The CDR3 spells CASSHSGEGEQYF. The CDR3 DNA sequence: TGCGCCAGCAGCCATTCGGGAGAGGGCGAGCAGTACTTC.

This clone was counted only a few times. The chain joins TRBV25-1 to TRBJ2-7; possibly TRBD2 for D (5 bases). Germline V CDR1 and CDR2: MGHDK, SYGVNS. V lost 3 bases and J 1 base, leaving 16 bases between the germline ends. This CDR3 is built from 16 residues. The CDR3 bases are TGTGCCAGCAGTGATCCGAGGGCCACGGGTTCCTACGAGCAGTACTTC. Its translation is CASSDPRATGSYEQYF.

V and J are TRBV19 and TRBJ2-1; TRBD2 aligns across 8 bases. There are 14 residues in the CDR3. Germline V gene data show CDR1 as LNHDA and CDR2 as SQIVND (reference sequence). V lost 6 bases to trimming and J lost 7 bases; unmatched junction nucleotides: 8. CDR3 bases: TGTGCCAGTAGATTAGCGGGAAGGTCGAATGAGCAGTTCTTC. It yields the protein CASRLAGRSNEQFF. The full variable domain, in which reference TRBV19 and TRBJ2-1 provide the parts outside the CDR3, is DGGITQSPKYLFRKEGQNVTLSCEQNLNHDAMYWYRQDPGQGLRLIYYSQIVNDFQKGDIAEGYSVSREKKESFPLTVTSAQKNPTAFYLCASRLAGRSNEQFFGPGTRLTVL.

This clone has more than one count but fewer than ten. The chain employs TRBV19 and TRBJ2-1; 8 bases are shared with TRBD2. CDR3 length: 14 amino acids. The ends lost 2 bases at V and 9 bases at J; junction bases unmatched: 6. The germline V gene encodes CDR1 LNHDA and CDR2 SQIVND (reference sequence). CDR3: CASSITSGRGEQFF. Here the CDR3 DNA reads TGTGCCAGTAGTATAACTAGCGGAAGGGGTGAGCAGTTCTTC.

With regard to this clone: The junction departs from the called germline gene at one end, perhaps through a read error. CDR3 loop: CASTYGLAGSEQYF. The CDR3 DNA reads TGTGCCAGCACTTACGGTCTAGCGGGATCCGAGCAGTACTTC. The chain carries TRBV6-5 and TRBJ2-7; TRBD2 aligns across 9 bases. The germline CDR1 and CDR2 sequences are MNHEY and SVGAGI. CDR3 length equals 14 residues.

This clone has only one observation. The CDR3 sequence is CASSYPGQGAQPQHF. DNA of the CDR3: TGTGCCAGCAGTTACCCGGGACAGGGGGCTCAGCCCCAGCATTTT. The chain couples TRBV28 to TRBJ1-5, with TRBD1 matching 12 bases. After removal of 4 bases from V and 6 bases from J, the junction contained 4 bases not matched to a gene. The CDR3 loop spans 15 amino acids. The germline V gene has CDR1 MDHEN and CDR2 SYDVKM.

This sequence joins TRBV6-6 and TRBJ1-2; TRBD1 agrees at 10 bases. Germline-derived CDR1 and CDR2 are MNHNY and SVGAGI (reference sequence). This CDR3 spans 13 amino acids. V dropped 5 bases and J dropped 8; count of bases not matched to a gene: 5. For the CDR3, the DNA is TGTGCCAGCAGTAGGGACAGGGGAGTCGGCTACACCTTC. Amino acid sequence: CASSRDRGVGYTF.

The chain uses TRBV28 and TRBJ2-5, with 8 nucleotides matching TRBD1. V was clipped by 6 bases and J by 5 bases; unmatched bases: 23. Germline lookup yields CDR1 MDHEN and CDR2 SYDVKM. The length of the CDR3 is 19 residues. CDR3 coding DNA: TGTGCCAGCAGCCAGGACAGGGTTTCCTTCTCCCCCCCAACGGAGACCCAGTACTTC. It encodes CASSQDRVSFSPPTETQYF.

This clone was picked up a small number of times. The chain is built from TRBV7-6 and TRBJ2-2; 8 nucleotides match TRBD1. V lost 5 bases and J lost 1; bases outside the gene matches: 9. Per the germline V gene, CDR1 is SGHVS and CDR2 is FNYEAQ. The CDR3 length is 17 residues. This CDR3 reads CASSPSSGQVNTGELFF. CDR3 sequence (DNA): TGTGCCAGCAGCCCATCCTCGGGACAGGTGAACACCGGGGAGCTGTTTTTT. Full variable domain (remainder filled in from reference TRBV7-6 and TRBJ2-2): GAGVSQSPRYKVTKRGQDVALRCDPISGHVSLYWYRQALGQGPEFLTYFNYEAQQDKSGLPNDRFSAERPEGSISTLTIQRTEQRDSAMYRCASSPSSGQVNTGELFFGEGSRLTVL.

The chain joins TRBV28 to TRBJ2-2; 7 bases fit TRBD2. Trimming at V came to 2 bases and at J to 5 bases, leaving 2 bases not matched to a gene. The CDR3 has 14 amino acids. Germline V gene lookup returns CDR1 MDHEN and CDR2 SYDVKM. The CDR3 nucleotides are TGTGCCAGCAGTTTACCGGGACTAACCGGGGAGCTGTTTTTT. Its protein is CASSLPGLTGELFF.

The rearrangement links TRBV7-2 to TRBJ2-7; D perhaps matches TRBD1 (5 bases). V lost 2 bases and J 0 bases, leaving 11 bases between the germline ends. Germline V lookup: CDR1 SGHTA, CDR2 FQGNSA. CDR3 length: 15 residues. The CDR3 is CASSLFRQSSYEQYF. The DNA of the CDR3 is TGTGCCAGCAGCTTATTTCGACAGAGCTCCTACGAGCAGTACTTC. Looking up the rest from reference TRBV7-2 and TRBJ2-7 gives the full variable domain: GAGVSQSPSNKVTEKGKDVELRCDPISGHTALYWYRQSLGQGLEFLIYFQGNSAPDKSGLPSDRFSAERTGGSVSTLTIQRTQQEDSAVYLCASSLFRQSSYEQYFGPGTRLTVT.

In its sample, this clone was seen once. The V and J genes are TRBV7-2 and TRBJ2-5; TRBD2 agrees at 10 bases. CDR3 length: 16 residues. Trimming cost V 2 bases and J 5 bases; bases outside gene matches: 8. The germline V gene has CDR1 SGHTA and CDR2 FQGNSA. For the CDR3, the DNA is TGTGCCAGCAGCTTATCTCTAGCGGGAGTAGGGGAGACCCAGTACTTC. This encodes CASSLSLAGVGETQYF.

This clone turned up a few times. This rearrangement joins TRBV5-4 to TRBJ2-7, with D perhaps TRBD1 (5 bases). CDR1 and CDR2 from the germline V gene are SGHNT and YYREEE (reference sequence). The V end lost 0 bases, the J end lost 3 bases, and 16 bases lay between the germline ends. The CDR3 extends over 16 amino acids. CDR3: CASSLALGAVGYEQYF. For the CDR3, the DNA is TGTGCCAGCAGCTTGGCATTAGGGGCGGTGGGCTACGAGCAGTACTTC.

The chain carries TRBV28 and TRBJ2-7, with 7 bases aligning to TRBD1. V gave up 1 base and J gave up 3 bases; unmatched junction bases: 9. CDR3 length: 16 amino acids. Per the germline V gene, CDR1 is MDHEN and CDR2 is SYDVKM. The CDR3 is CASSLFAGTVRYEQYF. DNA of the CDR3: TGTGCCAGCAGTTTATTCGCCGGGACAGTGCGCTACGAGCAGTACTTC.

The gene calls are TRBV28 and TRBJ2-3, with TRBD2 matching 8 bases. The CDR3 totals 15 residues. The V and J ends lost 3 bases and 5 bases, in that order; junction bases with no gene match: 7. Germline-derived CDR1 and CDR2 are MDHEN and SYDVKM. The CDR3 is CASSLGPLAGDTQYF. CDR3 in DNA: TGTGCCAGCAGTTTGGGGCCCCTAGCGGGAGATACGCAGTATTTT.

The chain joins TRBV7-8 to TRBJ2-5, with D possibly matching TRBD1 (7 bases). The J call is doubtful: the DNA matches TRBJ2-7 better. CDR3 size: 15 residues. Germline V gene lookup returns CDR1 SGHVS and CDR2 FQNEAQ. CDR3 sequence: CASSLTQGGAYEQYF. Here the CDR3 DNA reads TGTGCCAGCAGCTTAACGCAGGGGGGCGCCTACGAGCAGTACTTC.

The V call is TRBV15, the J call TRBJ2-5, with 7 positions matching TRBD1. The CDR3 loop spans 16 amino acids. The J segment lost 4 bases and the V segment lost 5 bases, leaving 13 bases of the junction unmatched. Germline V gene data show CDR1 as LNHNV and CDR2 as YYDKDF (reference sequence). Written as DNA, the CDR3 is TGTGCCACCAGCCTCAAGCGACAGGGATATAGAGAGACCCAGTACTTC. It yields the protein CATSLKRQGYRETQYF.

This clone was picked up a small number of times. The V gene is TRBV7-8, the J gene TRBJ1-2; D remains ambiguous. Germline V gene data show CDR1 as SGHVS and CDR2 as FQNEAQ. The CDR3 is 11 amino acids. Trimming removed 1 base at V and 12 bases at J, with 9 bases between. CDR3 in amino acids: CASSLGRQNTF. The CDR3 DNA sequence: TGTGCCAGCAGCTTAGGGAGGCAGAACACCTTC.